The entry below gives a single T cell receptor beta chain sequence along with its context. Antigen specificity is unknown. The data derive from a study of shared clonotypes between healthy human individuals. Only CD45RO-negative cells positively selected for CCR7 counted as naive CD8 cells, so terminally differentiated effector memory CD45RA+ cells were excluded. Donation came from healthy HIV-negative adults that had no recent acute infections or vaccinations. The donor cohort consisted entirely of Caucasian adults residing in Nashville, Tennessee. Study results and limitations: Among donors, sharing of clonotypes was expected to be affected by sequencing depth.

Libraries were prepared by immunoSEQ multiplex PCR; TCRdb keeps only in-frame clonotypes and omits some of them. The sample holds about 1,800,000 clones, approximately 94% seen once. The length of the CDR3 is 14 residues. The V gene's germline CDR1 is SGHVS and CDR2 FNYEAQ. The J segment lost 1 base and the V segment lost 4 bases, leaving 3 bases of the junction unmatched. This chain joins TRBV7-6 and TRBJ1-1, with 7 positions matching TRBD1. This TCR was recovered from a man in his late teens or twenties in good health. The sample taken for sequencing was naive CD8+ T cells sorted from blood. CDR3 in amino acids: CASSSGGRNTEAFF. The DNA of the CDR3 is TGTGCCAGCAGCTCAGGGGGAAGGAACACTGAAGCTTTCTTT. The variable domain in full, with the rest retrieved from reference TRBV7-6 and TRBJ1-1, is GAGVSQSPRYKVTKRGQDVALRCDPISGHVSLYWYRQALGQGPEFLTYFNYEAQQDKSGLPNDRFSAERPEGSISTLTIQRTEQRDSAMYRCASSSGGRNTEAFFGQGTRLTVV.